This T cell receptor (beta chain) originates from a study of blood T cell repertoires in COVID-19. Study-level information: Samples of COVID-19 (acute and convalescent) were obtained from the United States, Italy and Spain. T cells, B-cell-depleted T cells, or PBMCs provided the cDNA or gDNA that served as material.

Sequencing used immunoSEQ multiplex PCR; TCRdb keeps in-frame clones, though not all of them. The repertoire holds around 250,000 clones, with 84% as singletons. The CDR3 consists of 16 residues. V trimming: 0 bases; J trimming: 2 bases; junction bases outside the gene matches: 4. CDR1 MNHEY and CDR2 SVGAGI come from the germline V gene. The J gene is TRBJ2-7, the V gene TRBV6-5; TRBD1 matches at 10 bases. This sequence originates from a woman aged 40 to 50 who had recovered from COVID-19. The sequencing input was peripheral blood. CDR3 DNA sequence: TGTGCCAGCAGTTACTCCAGGACAGGGGGAACCTACGAGCAGTACTTC. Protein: CASSYSRTGGTYEQYF.